This T cell receptor beta chain emerged from a study of regulatory T cells in long-lasting Graves disease. The germline V gene has CDR1 LGHDT and CDR2 YNNKEL (reference sequence). V lost 2 bases and J 3 bases, leaving 13 bases between the germline ends. The CDR3 is 16 residues long. Described time point: newly diagnosed GD, antithyroid drugs for less than 3 months. The TCR library was made from RNA extracted from PBMCs. Arm-PCR with iRepertoire HTBI primers amplified the CDR3 regions for these TCR beta libraries. In TCRdb, the multiplex PCR reads were re-called with MiXCR into one record per CDR3 protein. This sample yields a few hundred thousand distinct CDR3 sequences, of which around 19% are seen a single time; around 15% belongs to the top ten. This clonotype was seen ten or more times. This sample was also put to use in a study of T cells in Graves' hyperthyroidism and ophthalmopathy. In that study: Stability of Graves' hyperthyroidism was defined as absent ophthalmopathy progression within 18 months.

Sequencing was performed on peripheral blood mononuclear cells (PBMCs), taken at new diagnosis, from a patient treated with antithyroid drugs. The origin of this receptor is a woman aged 25 to 39 with Graves disease. V is TRBV3-1 and J is TRBJ1-4; D is undetermined. CDR3 bases: TGTGCCAGCAGCCAACTGAGGGCAGGCTCTAATGAAAAACTGTTTTTT. Translated, it gives CASSQLRAGSNEKLFF.